The 22 T cell receptor beta chains below were found in one sample sequenced in a study of T-cell memory formation after mild COVID-19. Each CDR3 protein gets one entry after TCRdb re-called the 5' RACE reads with MiXCR. The data show tens of thousands of distinct CDR3 sequences, approximately 23% seen once. The sequencing input was PBMCs or a T cell subset sorted from them (not recorded which). The receptors derive from a man younger than 35 who had mild COVID-19 (a few samples of this study predate the infection). Cell type and time point are not known.

This chain connects TRBV4-3 to TRBJ2-3; TRBD2 matches at 11 bases. V trimming: 0 bases; J trimming: 0 bases; junction bases outside the gene matches: 14. Looked up from germline, CDR1 is LGHNA and CDR2 is YSLEER. CDR3 length: 21 residues. This chain's CDR3 is CASSQEVTSGVFSYSTDTQYF. CDR3 DNA sequence: TGCGCCAGCAGCCAAGAGGTGACTAGCGGGGTGTTCAGCTATAGCACAGATACGCAGTATTTT.

This clonotype appeared a few times. CDR3 region: CASSFGTYEQYF. The CDR3 region has the DNA TGTGCCAGCAGCTTTGGGACCTACGAGCAGTACTTC. V usage is TRBV11-2 and J usage is TRBJ2-7; no clear D. V was trimmed by 3 bases and J by 2 bases, leaving 5 bases between them. CDR3 length equals 12 residues. CDR1 and CDR2 (germline): SGHAT, FQNNGV.

V gene TRBV20-1 combines with J gene TRBJ2-7; 10 bases match TRBD2. With V trimmed by 7 bases and J by 4 bases, 13 bases remained unmatched. CDR3 length equals 15 residues. Per germline, CDR1 DFQATT and CDR2 SNEGSKA (reference sequence). CDR3 bases: TGCAGTGTTATATACCCGGGACTAGCGTCGTACGAGCAGTACTTC. It translates to CSVIYPGLASYEQYF.

This chain uses TRBV20-1 with TRBJ2-7, with TRBD1 matching over 10 bases. V was clipped by 3 bases and J by 2 bases; unmatched bases: 10. Germline assignment: CDR1 DFQATT and CDR2 SNEGSKA (reference sequence). The CDR3 runs to 16 residues. The CDR3 loop reads CSARPWTGGKPYEQYF. The CDR3 DNA is TGCAGTGCTAGGCCGTGGACAGGGGGAAAACCCTACGAGCAGTACTTC.

This clonotype came up a few times. This sequence joins TRBV5-1 and TRBJ1-4; possible D gene TRBD1, 5 bases. CDR3 length: 13 amino acids. Between the trimmed V and J ends, which lost 0 bases and 11 bases, there was a span of 11 bases. Germline CDR1 and CDR2: SGHRS and YFSETQ. CDR3 nucleotide sequence: TGCGCCAGCAGCTTGGTTGGGGGTCGTAAACTGTTTTTT. The encoded protein is CASSLVGGRKLFF.

The chain is built from TRBV6-5 and TRBJ1-5; 7 bases match TRBD1. Trimming at V came to 6 bases and at J to 10 bases, leaving 9 bases not matched to a gene. Germline-derived CDR1 and CDR2 are MNHEY and SVGAGI. The CDR3 consists of 13 residues. The CDR3 region has the DNA TGTGCCAGCAGAACTGGGACAGCCGGCCCCCAGCATTTT. Protein: CASRTGTAGPQHF.

This clonotype was seen more than once but under ten times. The chain carries TRBV27 and TRBJ2-7; 8 nucleotides align to TRBD1. Germline CDR1 MNHEY, CDR2 SMNVEV (reference sequence). Trimming cost V 2 bases and J 4 bases; bases outside gene matches: 19. The CDR3 has 19 amino acids. The DNA of the CDR3 is TGTGCCAGCAGTTTAATGCCCCACTGGACAGGGCAAGGCGCTTACGAGCAGTACTTC. The encoded protein is CASSLMPHWTGQGAYEQYF.

This clonotype turned up a few times. The chain carries TRBV7-8 and TRBJ2-1, with D maybe TRBD1 (6 bases). CDR1 and CDR2 from the germline V gene are SGHVS and FQNEAQ. V lost 3 bases and J 2 bases, leaving 14 bases between the germline ends. The CDR3 totals 16 residues. The CDR3 DNA is TGTGCCAGCAGCTTCCCCGGACAGCTTCCCTACAATGAGCAGTTCTTC. It translates to CASSFPGQLPYNEQFF.

This chain links TRBV5-6 with TRBJ2-7; no clear D gene. Trimming stripped 0 bases from V and 0 bases from J, with 7 bases between. Per the germline V gene, CDR1 is SGHDT and CDR2 is YYEEEE. There are 14 residues in the CDR3. CDR3 nucleotides: TGTGCCAGCAGCTTGGTCAGGAGCTCCTACGAGCAGTACGTC. This gives the protein CASSLVRSSYEQYV.

This clonotype occurred a few times. CDR3 in amino acids: CASLFGPGANVLTF. DNA of the CDR3: TGTGCCAGCCTATTTGGGCCAGGGGCCAACGTCCTGACTTTC. This sequence joins TRBV5-4 and TRBJ2-6; D gene uncertain. The V and J ends lost 7 bases and 4 bases respectively, with 12 bases between them. The length of the CDR3 is 14 residues. Germline CDR1 reads SGHNT; CDR2 reads YYREEE (reference sequence).

The chain links TRBV4-2 to TRBJ2-5; 8 bases fit TRBD1. V lost 0 bases, J lost 5 bases, and 8 bases stayed unmatched. Germline CDR1 is LGHNA and CDR2 is YNFKEQ. The CDR3 runs 16 residues. CDR3 region: CASSQDSPGGGETQYF. CDR3 in DNA: TGTGCCAGCAGCCAAGACAGCCCAGGGGGCGGGGAGACCCAGTACTTC.

This sequence joins TRBV7-2 and TRBJ1-2; no firm D call. V dropped 3 bases and J dropped 4 bases, with 9 bases sitting between them. Germline V gene lookup returns CDR1 SGHTA and CDR2 FQGNSA. The CDR3 spans 13 residues. The CDR3 spells CASSLEGTYGYTF. CDR3 coding DNA: TGTGCCAGCAGCTTGGAGGGAACCTATGGCTACACCTTC.

This chain links TRBV20-1 with TRBJ1-1; D remains ambiguous. Trimming removed 6 bases from V and 0 bases from J, with 11 bases in between. From germline, CDR1 is DFQATT and CDR2 SNEGSKA (reference sequence). The CDR3 covers 13 residues. The CDR3 here is CSAKVVLNTEAFF. Written as DNA, the CDR3 is TGCAGTGCGAAAGTAGTCCTGAACACTGAAGCTTTCTTT.

As DNA, the CDR3 is TGTGCCAGCAGCTCGCCATTTACGGAGACCCAGTACTTC. This translates into CASSSPFTETQYF. J is TRBJ2-5 and V is TRBV11-3; D not resolved. There are 13 residues in the CDR3. V lost 4 bases, J lost 5 bases, and 11 bases lay in between. The germline CDR1 and CDR2 sequences are SGHNT and YENEEA.

The gene calls are TRBV5-6 and TRBJ2-7; TRBD1 or TRBD2 may be the D gene (5 bases each). Germline CDR1 SGHDT, CDR2 YYEEEE. Trimming took off 2 bases at V and 2 bases at J, with 8 bases between the two ends. The CDR3 spans 13 residues. Here the CDR3 DNA reads TGTGCCAGCAGCTTTGGGGGAACCTACGAGCAGTACTTC. It yields the protein CASSFGGTYEQYF.

This clonotype was seen more than once but under ten times. The chain has TRBV15 and TRBJ2-7, with TRBD1 identical over 11 bases. V was pared by 1 base and J by 2 bases, with 1 base of the junction left unmatched. Germline CDR1 and CDR2: LNHNV and YYDKDF (reference sequence). The CDR3 is 15 amino acids. CDR3 in amino acids: CATSRVGQGAYEQYF. The CDR3 DNA is TGTGCCACCAGCAGAGTGGGACAGGGGGCCTACGAGCAGTACTTC.

The chain couples TRBV3-1 to TRBJ1-1, with 7 bases lining up with TRBD1. With V trimmed by 2 bases and J by 6 bases, 12 bases remained unmatched. Germline V gene data show CDR1 as LGHDT and CDR2 as YNNKEL (reference sequence). The CDR3 runs 16 residues. The CDR3 spells CASSQSGTVIFSEAFF. In DNA, the CDR3 is TGTGCCAGCAGCCAATCGGGGACAGTCATCTTCTCTGAAGCTTTCTTT.

Ten or more counts support this clonotype. The J gene is TRBJ2-1, the V gene TRBV5-1; D is possibly TRBD2 (5 bases). V lost 0 bases to trimming and J lost 6 bases, with 13 bases between them. This CDR3 spans 15 amino acids. Germline CDR1 reads SGHRS; CDR2 reads YFSETQ. The CDR3 spells CASSLAVLASNEQFF. The CDR3 DNA is TGCGCCAGCAGCTTGGCCGTTCTAGCAAGCAATGAGCAGTTCTTC.

This rearrangement joins TRBV6-5 to TRBJ1-1; 7 bases match TRBD1. Looked up from germline, CDR1 is MNHEY and CDR2 is SVGAGI. The J segment lost 1 base and the V segment lost 1 base, leaving 9 bases of the junction unmatched. The CDR3 length is 17 residues. CDR3 bases: TGTGCCAGCAGTTACTTCAACCCCGGGACAGAGAACACTGAAGCTTTCTTT. Protein: CASSYFNPGTENTEAFF.

The chain is built from TRBV5-1 and TRBJ2-3; 15 positions match TRBD2. The CDR3 has 18 residues. The junction had 5 bases not matched to a gene; V was cut back by 3 bases and J by 0 bases. Germline loops: CDR1 SGHRS, CDR2 YFSETQ. The CDR3 DNA reads as TGCGCCAGCAGCTGGGGACTAGCGGGGGGACCTAGCACAGATACGCAGTATTTT. This codes for CASSWGLAGGPSTDTQYF.

The V gene is TRBV11-1, the J gene TRBJ2-3; 7 bases map to TRBD2. Germline values: CDR1 SGHAT, CDR2 FQDESV (reference sequence). The length of the CDR3 is 17 residues. Unmatched junction bases numbered 14, after V lost 2 bases and J lost 6 bases. Written as DNA, the CDR3 is TGTGCCAGCAGCTTAAGCGGGGCAGGGATCGCGTTTGATACGCAGTATTTT. It specifies CASSLSGAGIAFDTQYF.

CDR3 DNA sequence: TGTGCCAGCACCGACGGCGGGGTACAGAAGCCCTTCTCCTATAATTCACCCCTCCACTTT. This encodes CASTDGGVQKPFSYNSPLHF. This sequence joins TRBV11-2 and TRBJ1-6; D uncertain. This CDR3 comprises 20 residues. Per germline, CDR1 SGHAT and CDR2 FQNNGV. The V end was cut by 7 bases, the J end by 0 bases, with 25 bases between.